This T cell receptor (beta chain) emerged from a study of T-cell reconstitution after alpha-beta-depleted transplantation in children. General study results and limits: By about two months after transplant, alpha-beta T cells reportedly arose from several hundred graft clones that had expanded.

It was with unique molecular identifiers that the TCRbeta library was prepared. TCRdb independently ran MiXCR on the PCR reads; one entry per CDR3 protein. The sample holds approximately 300,000 distinct CDR3 sequences; over 9% are singletons and the top ten take roughly 7.1%. About this clonotype itself: Its antigen is undetermined. A much larger clone lies a single base off, so this may be a read error.

V was clipped by 8 bases and J by 1 base, with 12 bases between them. The CDR3 length is 14 residues. The rearrangement links TRBV12-3 or TRBV12-4 to TRBJ1-5; no clear D gene. Material: PBMCs, obtained before TCRalphabeta/CD19-depleted stem cell transplant. This clonotype originated in a boy younger than two with acute myeloid leukemia, due to receive a stem cell transplant. Here the CDR3 reads CASAAVESNQPQHF. The CDR3 DNA reads as TGTGCCAGCGCGGCTGTGGAAAGCAATCAGCCCCAGCATTTT.